The 11 T cell receptor beta chains below all came from one sample that was sequenced in a study of CD39 and CD103 CD8 tumor-infiltrating T cells. The repertoire was sequenced with immunoSEQ multiplex PCR; TCRdb's copy has only in-frame clones and lacks some. The repertoire has 15,000 or so clones, under 95% of them found once; the top ten carry about 4.6%. What was sequenced was CD8+ T cells sorted from blood. Subset defined: total memory CD8 T cells (CD45RA-CCR7+/-) from blood or uninvolved lymph node. These TCRs come from a human donor with head and neck squamous cell carcinoma.

This clone was found once. The chain couples TRBV7-6 to TRBJ2-2; TRBD1 agrees at 7 bases. The CDR3 has 15 residues. Unmatched junction bases numbered 2, after V lost 1 base and J lost 3 bases. CDR1 SGHVS and CDR2 FNYEAQ come from the germline V gene. The CDR3 spells CASSLGGTDTGELFF. Here the CDR3 DNA reads TGTGCCAGCAGCTTAGGTGGGACAGACACCGGGGAGCTGTTTTTT.

The chain combines TRBV19 with TRBJ2-7, with a possible D match to TRBD2 (5 bases). CDR3 length equals 14 residues. Between the trimmed V and J ends, which lost 4 bases and 2 bases, there was a span of 12 bases. Germline V CDR1 and CDR2: LNHDA, SQIVND (reference sequence). CDR3 sequence: CASSRAPGAYEQYF. CDR3 in DNA: TGTGCCAGTAGTAGGGCTCCCGGGGCCTACGAGCAGTACTTC.

The rearrangement uses TRBV5-8 and TRBJ2-1, with D unclear. The germline V and J ends were trimmed by 3 bases and 0 bases, with 10 bases remaining between them. Per the germline V gene, CDR1 is SGHTS and CDR2 is YDEGEE. This CDR3 region has 15 residues. CDR3 sequence reads: CASSSLPGSYNEQFF. The CDR3 DNA sequence: TGTGCCAGCAGCTCACTGCCGGGCTCCTACAATGAGCAGTTCTTC.

V usage is TRBV5-3 and J usage is TRBJ1-2, with D possibly TRBD1 on 6 matching bases. TRBV5-3 counts as an open reading frame of uncertain function. V was shortened by 1 base and J by 6 bases, with 16 bases between the two germline ends. This CDR3 is 15 amino acids long. The CDR3 region has the DNA TGTGCCAGAAGCTTGAGGCAGGGGTGGAAAGATGGCTACACCTTC. This gives the protein CARSLRQGWKDGYTF.

The J gene is TRBJ1-2, the V gene TRBV20-1, with TRBD1 as a possible D gene (5 bases). Trimming removed 6 bases from V and 8 bases from J, with 13 bases in between. The CDR3 loop spans 11 amino acids. Germline-derived CDR1 and CDR2 are DFQATT and SNEGSKA (reference sequence). CDR3 sequence: CSARTSRGYTF. The CDR3 nucleotides read TGCAGTGCCCGGACATCACGGGGCTACACCTTC.

The chain uses TRBV11-2 and TRBJ2-7, with a tentative D call TRBD2 (5 bases). The CDR3 spans 15 residues. The germline gives CDR1 SGHAT, CDR2 FQNNGV. The V gene lost 0 bases and the J gene lost 3 bases, with 12 bases spanning the gap. Written as DNA, the CDR3 is TGTGCCAGCAGCTTAGACATCCCCGGAGGCTACGAGCAGTACTTC. This codes for CASSLDIPGGYEQYF.

This clone was seen a single time. The V call is TRBV6-1, the J call TRBJ2-3; D is unclear. The germline CDR1 and CDR2 sequences are MNHNS and SASEGT. CDR3 size: 16 residues. V was shortened by 2 bases and J by 0 bases, with 12 bases between the two germline ends. CDR3 residues: CASSESSYPSTDTQYF. The CDR3 nucleotides read TGTGCCAGCAGTGAAAGTTCTTACCCTAGCACAGATACGCAGTATTTT.

CDR3 in DNA: TGTGCCAGCAGCCTACTAGCGGGGGGTGAGCAGTACTTC. Encoded protein: CASSLLAGGEQYF. The chain couples TRBV11-2 to TRBJ2-7, with TRBD2 identical over 12 bases. CDR1 SGHAT and CDR2 FQNNGV come from the germline V gene. V dropped 5 bases and J dropped 7; count of bases not matched to a gene: 3. The CDR3 has 13 residues.

The gene calls are TRBV5-1 and TRBJ1-1; D remains unclear. Germline V gene data show CDR1 as SGHRS and CDR2 as YFSETQ. CDR3 length equals 14 residues. The ends were cut back, 0 bases at V and 6 bases at J, with 12 bases in the middle. Written as DNA, the CDR3 is TGCGCCAGCAGCTTGGATTGGGATGGCGCTGAAGCTTTCTTT. Translation gives CASSLDWDGAEAFF. Filled out from reference TRBV5-1 and TRBJ1-1, the complete variable domain reads KAGVTQTPRYLIKTRGQQVTLSCSPISGHRSVSWYQQTPGQGLQFLFEYFSETQRNKGNFPGRFSGRQFSNSRSEMNVSTLELGDSALYLCASSLDWDGAEAFFGQGTRLTVV.

This chain uses TRBV18 with TRBJ2-7, with 8 bases that match TRBD2. With 2 bases clipped from V and 3 bases from J, the junction kept 6 bases outside the gene matches. Looked up from germline, CDR1 is KGHSH and CDR2 is LQKENI. The CDR3 extends over 15 amino acids. CDR3 nucleotide sequence: TGTGCCAGCTCACCATTTCTCGGGGGGGACTACGAGCAGTACTTC. Residues: CASSPFLGGDYEQYF.

This clone was seen a handful of times. The rearrangement uses TRBV4-1 and TRBJ1-2, with TRBD1 identical over 7 bases. The CDR3 has 15 amino acids. Per the germline V gene, CDR1 is MGHRA and CDR2 is YSYEKL. The V segment lost 1 base and the J segment 4 bases; nucleotides outside the gene matches: 6. For the CDR3, the DNA is TGCGCCAGCAGCCAAGTAAAGGGGGCGGGCTATGGCTACACCTTC. Its translation is CASSQVKGAGYGYTF.